Listed below are T cell receptor beta chains from one sample, sequenced in a study of blood T cell repertoires in COVID-19. Libraries were prepared by immunoSEQ multiplex PCR; TCRdb keeps only in-frame clonotypes and omits some of them. The sample lists hundreds of thousands of clones; 70% to 85% were seen once. The specimen was peripheral blood. The receptors were sampled from a woman older than 75 with active or convalescent COVID-19. Each CDR3 is given with its conserved first and last residue. D genes are given only for firm matches. Part of the rows lack a size; the others show once, few, many or a class for expanded clones.

>TRBJ2-7|-|TRBD1|TRBV6-1
CASSEEIAGQGFDEQYF
TGTGCCAGCAGTGAAGAGATCGCGGGACAGGGCTTTGACGAGCAGTACTTC
>TRBJ1-5|-|-|TRBV6-6
CASRTDPIQPQHF
TGTGCCAGCAGGACAGACCCAATTCAGCCCCAGCATTTT
>TRBJ2-7|-|TRBD1|TRBV5-4
CASSLGQASSYEQYF
TGTGCCAGCAGCCTGGGACAGGCGAGCTCCTACGAGCAGTACTTC
>TRBJ1-1|-|-|TRBV18
CASCQGLNTEAFF
TGTGCCAGCTGCCAGGGATTGAACACTGAAGCTTTCTTT
>TRBJ2-7|-|-|TRBV5-1
CASSLASNSYEQYF
TGCGCCAGCAGCTTGGCATCAAACTCCTACGAGCAGTACTTC
>TRBJ2-7|-|-|TRBV14
CASSPFGTDSYEQYF
TGTGCCAGCAGCCCCTTTGGGACTGACAGCTACGAGCAGTACTTC
>TRBJ1-3|-|-|TRBV19
CATTVKLLSGNTIYF
TGTGCCACCACGGTTAAGTTACTCTCTGGAAACACCATATATTTT
>TRBJ2-6|-|TRBD1|TRBV29-1
CSVPGTGGAGANVLTF
TGCAGCGTTCCCGGGACAGGGGGCGCTGGGGCCAACGTCCTGACTTTC
>TRBJ1-1|-|TRBD1|TRBV7-9
CASSRGQEVTEAFF
TGTGCCAGCAGCCGTGGACAGGAGGTCACTGAAGCTTTCTTT
>TRBJ2-7|-|TRBD2|TRBV6-5
CASSYSRESGEQYF
TGTGCCAGCAGTTACTCGCGGGAGTCGGGTGAGCAGTACTTC
>TRBJ1-1|once|TRBD1|TRBV5-5
CASSYRGLTEAFF
TGTGCCAGCAGCTACAGGGGGCTCACTGAAGCTTTCTTT
>TRBJ1-4|-|-|TRBV3-1/TRBV3-2
CASSQALGREKLFF
TGTGCCAGCAGCCAAGCCTTAGGGAGGGAAAAACTGTTTTTT
>TRBJ2-7|-|TRBD2|TRBV5-1
CASSRLAENYEQYF
TGCGCCAGCAGCCGACTAGCGGAGAACTACGAGCAGTACTTC
>TRBJ1-2|-|-|TRBV6-4
CASSDWGTGHGYTF
TGTGCCAGCAGTGACTGGGGCACCGGACATGGCTACACCTTC
>TRBJ1-2|-|TRBD1|TRBV5-6
CASLDRGGAVYGYTF
TGTGCCAGCTTGGACAGGGGGGGTGCTGTCTATGGCTACACCTTC
>TRBJ2-7|-|TRBD2|TRBV6-5
CASRNSGSAGQYF
TGTGCCAGCAGGAATAGCGGGAGCGCCGGGCAGTACTTC